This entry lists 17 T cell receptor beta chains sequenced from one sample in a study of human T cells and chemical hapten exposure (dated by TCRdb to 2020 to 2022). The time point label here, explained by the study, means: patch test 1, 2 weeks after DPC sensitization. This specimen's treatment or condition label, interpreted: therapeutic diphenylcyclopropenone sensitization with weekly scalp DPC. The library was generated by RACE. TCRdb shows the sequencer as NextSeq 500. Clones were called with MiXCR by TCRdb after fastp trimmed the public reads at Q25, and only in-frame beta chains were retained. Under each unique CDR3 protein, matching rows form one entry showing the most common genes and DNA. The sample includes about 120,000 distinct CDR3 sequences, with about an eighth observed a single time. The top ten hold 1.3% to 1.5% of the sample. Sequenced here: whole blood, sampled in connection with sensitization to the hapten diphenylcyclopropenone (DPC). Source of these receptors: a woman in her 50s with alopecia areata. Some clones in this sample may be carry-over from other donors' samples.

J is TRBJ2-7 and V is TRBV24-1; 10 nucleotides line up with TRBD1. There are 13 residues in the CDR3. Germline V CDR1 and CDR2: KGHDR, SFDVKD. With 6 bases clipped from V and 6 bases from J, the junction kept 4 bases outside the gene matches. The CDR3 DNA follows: TGTGCCACCAGTAGAGGACAGGGGGGCGAGCAGTACTTC. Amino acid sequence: CATSRGQGGEQYF.

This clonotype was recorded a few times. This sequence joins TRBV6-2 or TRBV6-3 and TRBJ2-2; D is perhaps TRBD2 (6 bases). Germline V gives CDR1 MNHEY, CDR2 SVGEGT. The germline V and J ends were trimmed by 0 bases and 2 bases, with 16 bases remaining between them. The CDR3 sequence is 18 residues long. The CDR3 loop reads CASSYSAGYRRNTGELFF. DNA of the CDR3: TGTGCCAGCAGTTACTCGGCGGGGTACAGGAGAAACACCGGGGAGCTGTTTTTT.

The DNA for the CDR3 is TGTGCCAGCTCACCAAGGGGGGTCGAGCAGTACTTC. Protein sequence: CASSPRGVEQYF. V and J are TRBV18 and TRBJ2-7; tentatively, D is TRBD1 or TRBD2 (6 bases each). CDR3 length equals 12 residues. Germline V lookup: CDR1 KGHSH, CDR2 LQKENI. Trimming shortened V by 2 bases and J by 6 bases, and 8 bases separated the two germline ends.

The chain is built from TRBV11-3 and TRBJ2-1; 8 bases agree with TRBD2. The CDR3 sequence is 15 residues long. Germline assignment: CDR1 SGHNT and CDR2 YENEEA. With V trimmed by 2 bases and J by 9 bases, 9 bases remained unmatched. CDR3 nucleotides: TGTGCCAGCAGCTTAATCAGCGGGGGAAACACTGAGCAGTTCTTC. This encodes CASSLISGGNTEQFF. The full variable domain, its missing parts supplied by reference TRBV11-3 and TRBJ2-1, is EAGVVQSPRYKIIEKKQPVAFWCNPISGHNTLYWYLQNLGQGPELLIRYENEEAVDDSQLPKDRFSAERLKGVDSTLKIQPAELGDSAVYLCASSLISGGNTEQFFGPGTRLTVL.

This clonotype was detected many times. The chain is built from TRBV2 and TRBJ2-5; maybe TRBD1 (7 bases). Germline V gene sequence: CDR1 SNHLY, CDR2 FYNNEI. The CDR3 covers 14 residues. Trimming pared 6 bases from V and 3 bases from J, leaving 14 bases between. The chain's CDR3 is CASSAGQLEETQYF. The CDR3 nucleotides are TGTGCCAGCAGCGCGGGACAGCTGGAAGAGACCCAGTACTTC.

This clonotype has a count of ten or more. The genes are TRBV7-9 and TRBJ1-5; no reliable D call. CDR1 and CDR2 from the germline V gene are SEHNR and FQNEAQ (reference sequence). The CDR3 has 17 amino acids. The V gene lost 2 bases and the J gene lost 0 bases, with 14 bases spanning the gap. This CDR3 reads CASSLSRGPDSNQPQHF. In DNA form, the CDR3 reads TGTGCCAGCAGCTTATCCCGGGGTCCGGATAGCAATCAGCCCCAGCATTTT.

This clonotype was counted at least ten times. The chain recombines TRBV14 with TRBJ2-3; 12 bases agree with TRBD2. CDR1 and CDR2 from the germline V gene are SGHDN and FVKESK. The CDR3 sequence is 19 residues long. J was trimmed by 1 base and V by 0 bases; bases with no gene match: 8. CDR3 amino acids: CASSQDTSGRWAGTDTQYF. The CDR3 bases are TGTGCCAGCAGCCAAGATACTAGCGGGAGGTGGGCTGGCACAGATACGCAGTATTTT. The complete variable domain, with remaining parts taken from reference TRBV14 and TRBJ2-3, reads EAGVTQFPSHSVIEKGQTVTLRCDPISGHDNLYWYRRVMGKEIKFLLHFVKESKQDESGMPNNRFLAERTGGTYSTLKVQPAELEDSGVYFCASSQDTSGRWAGTDTQYFGPGTRLTVL.

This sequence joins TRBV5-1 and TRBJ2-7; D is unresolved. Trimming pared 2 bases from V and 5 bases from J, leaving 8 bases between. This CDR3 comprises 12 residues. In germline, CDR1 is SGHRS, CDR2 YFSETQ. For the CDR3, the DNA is TGCGCCAGCAGCTTAAACACTGACGAGCAGTACTTC. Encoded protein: CASSLNTDEQYF.

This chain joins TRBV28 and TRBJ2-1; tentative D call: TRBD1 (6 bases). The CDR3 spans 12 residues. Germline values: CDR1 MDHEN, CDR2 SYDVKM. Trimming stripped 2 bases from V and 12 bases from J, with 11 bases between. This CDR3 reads CASSLGQMVQFF. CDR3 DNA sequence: TGTGCCAGCAGTTTAGGACAGATGGTGCAGTTCTTC. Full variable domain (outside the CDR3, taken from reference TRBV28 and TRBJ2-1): DVKVTQSSRYLVKRTGEKVFLECVQDMDHENMFWYRQDPGLGLRLIYFSYDVKMKEKGDIPEGYSVSREKKERFSLILESASTNQTSMYLCASSLGQMVQFFGPGTRLTVL.

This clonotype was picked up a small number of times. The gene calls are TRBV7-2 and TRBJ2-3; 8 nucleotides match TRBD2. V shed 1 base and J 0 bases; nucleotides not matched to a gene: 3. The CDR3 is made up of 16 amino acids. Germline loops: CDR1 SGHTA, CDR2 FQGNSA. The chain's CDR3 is CASSLGPSGSTDTQYF. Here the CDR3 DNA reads TGTGCCAGCAGCTTAGGTCCTAGCGGGAGCACAGATACGCAGTATTTT.

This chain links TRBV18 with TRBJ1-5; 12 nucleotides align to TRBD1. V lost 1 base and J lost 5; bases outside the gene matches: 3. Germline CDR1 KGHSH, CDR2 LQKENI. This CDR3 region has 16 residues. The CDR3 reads CASSPRDRGLDQPQHF. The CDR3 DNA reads TGTGCCAGCTCACCACGGGACAGGGGGCTAGATCAGCCCCAGCATTTT.

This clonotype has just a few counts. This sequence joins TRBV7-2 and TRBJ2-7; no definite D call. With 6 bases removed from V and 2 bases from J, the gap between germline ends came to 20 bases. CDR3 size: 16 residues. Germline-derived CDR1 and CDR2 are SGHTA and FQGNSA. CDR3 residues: CASSPYPGGATYEQYF. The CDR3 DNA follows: TGTGCCAGCAGTCCTTATCCGGGCGGTGCAACCTACGAGCAGTACTTC.

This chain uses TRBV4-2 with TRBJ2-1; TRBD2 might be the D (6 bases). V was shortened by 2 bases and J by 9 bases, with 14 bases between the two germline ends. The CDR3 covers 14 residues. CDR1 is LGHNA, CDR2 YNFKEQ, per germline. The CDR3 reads CASSQSTSTVEQFF. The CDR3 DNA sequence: TGTGCCAGCAGCCAATCGACTAGTACCGTTGAGCAGTTCTTC.

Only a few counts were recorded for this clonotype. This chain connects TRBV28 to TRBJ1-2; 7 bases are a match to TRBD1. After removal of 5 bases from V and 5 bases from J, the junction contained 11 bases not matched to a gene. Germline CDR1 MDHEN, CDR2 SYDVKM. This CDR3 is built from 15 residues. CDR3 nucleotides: TGTGCCAGCAGTGACCCACTCGGGACAGCTTATGGCTACACCTTC. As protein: CASSDPLGTAYGYTF.

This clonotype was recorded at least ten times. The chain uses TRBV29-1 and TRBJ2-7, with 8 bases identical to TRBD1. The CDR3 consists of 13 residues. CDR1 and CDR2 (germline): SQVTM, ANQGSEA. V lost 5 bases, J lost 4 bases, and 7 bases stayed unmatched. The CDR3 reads CSVWGQEKYEQYF. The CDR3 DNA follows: TGCAGCGTTTGGGGACAGGAGAAATACGAGCAGTACTTC.

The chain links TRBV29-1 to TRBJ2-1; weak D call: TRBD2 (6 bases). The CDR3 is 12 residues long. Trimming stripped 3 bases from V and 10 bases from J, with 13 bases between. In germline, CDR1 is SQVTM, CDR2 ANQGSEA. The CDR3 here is CSVDPRGGEQFF. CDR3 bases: TGCAGCGTTGATCCGCGGGGTGGCGAGCAGTTCTTC.

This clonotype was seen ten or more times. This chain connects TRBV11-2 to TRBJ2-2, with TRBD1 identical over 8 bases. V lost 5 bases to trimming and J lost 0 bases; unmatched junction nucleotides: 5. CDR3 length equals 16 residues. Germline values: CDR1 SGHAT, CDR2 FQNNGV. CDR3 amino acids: CASSHNRGSNTGELFF. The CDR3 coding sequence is TGTGCCAGCAGCCATAACAGGGGGTCGAACACCGGGGAGCTGTTTTTT.